Listed below are T cell receptor beta chains from one sample, sequenced in a study of T cell responses to AZD1222 COVID-19 vaccine. The table came from immunoSEQ multiplex PCR; TCRdb's copy has only in-frame clones and leaves some out. The sample has about 110,000 clones, 92% seen once; the top ten hold around 8.2%. The sequences come from peripheral blood, collected 28 days after the second AZD1222 dose. The receptors were sampled from an adult who received the AZD1222 COVID-19 vaccine. Each CDR3 is given with its conserved first and last residue. The order of the fields is D gene, V gene, J gene, clone size, CDR3 protein, CDR3 DNA. A D gene is named only where the DNA matches it firmly. The size field is filled for only some rows; it gives once, few, many or a size class.

d_gene: .
v_gene: TRBV5-1
j_gene: TRBJ1-3
abundance: .
CDR3aa: CASSVEQGTGNTIYF
CDR3nt: TGCGCCAGCAGCGTAGAACAGGGTACTGGAAACACCATATATTTT

d_gene: .
v_gene: TRBV18
j_gene: TRBJ1-2
abundance: .
CDR3aa: CASSPPQMAGAGYTF
CDR3nt: TGTGCCAGCTCACCACCTCAAATGGCAGGCGCGGGCTACACCTTC

d_gene: TRBD1
v_gene: TRBV27
j_gene: TRBJ1-2
abundance: .
CDR3aa: CASSLRGPGYGYTF
CDR3nt: TGTGCCAGCAGTTTAAGGGGGCCTGGCTATGGCTACACCTTC

d_gene: TRBD2
v_gene: TRBV5-4
j_gene: TRBJ2-4
abundance: few
CDR3aa: CASSSSGGIQYF
CDR3nt: TGTGCCAGCAGCTCTAGCGGGGGTATTCAGTACTTC

d_gene: TRBD1
v_gene: TRBV5-4
j_gene: TRBJ2-2
abundance: .
CDR3aa: CASSTARQGIGTGELFF
CDR3nt: TGTGCCAGCAGCACAGCAAGACAGGGGATAGGGACCGGGGAGCTGTTTTTT

d_gene: TRBD1
v_gene: TRBV19
j_gene: TRBJ1-4
abundance: .
CDR3aa: CASIKGTGNEKLFF
CDR3nt: TGTGCCAGTATCAAAGGGACAGGGAATGAAAAACTGTTTTTT

d_gene: .
v_gene: TRBV2
j_gene: TRBJ1-6
abundance: .
CDR3aa: CASSVRAGDSPLHF
CDR3nt: TGTGCCAGCAGTGTGAGGGCAGGGGATTCACCCCTCCACTTT

d_gene: .
v_gene: TRBV7-2
j_gene: TRBJ2-7
abundance: .
CDR3aa: CASSLDPGYEQYF
CDR3nt: TGTGCCAGCAGCTTAGACCCGGGCTACGAGCAGTACTTC

d_gene: .
v_gene: TRBV10-3
j_gene: TRBJ1-4
abundance: .
CDR3aa: CAISESSGHEKLFF
CDR3nt: TGTGCCATCAGTGAGTCGTCAGGGCATGAAAAACTGTTTTTT

d_gene: TRBD2
v_gene: TRBV18
j_gene: TRBJ2-5
abundance: once
CDR3aa: CASSPPIWEGLDGYKETQYF
CDR3nt: TGTGCCAGCTCACCACCAATTTGGGAGGGCCTGGATGGTTATAAAGAGACCCAGTACTTC

d_gene: .
v_gene: TRBV2
j_gene: TRBJ1-4
abundance: once
CDR3aa: CASSEWQPTTEKLFF
CDR3nt: TGTGCCAGCAGTGAATGGCAGCCCACAACAGAAAAACTGTTTTTT

d_gene: .
v_gene: TRBV29-1
j_gene: TRBJ2-2
abundance: .
CDR3aa: CSVQTSPATGELFF
CDR3nt: TGCAGCGTTCAGACTAGTCCCGCCACCGGGGAGCTGTTTTTT

d_gene: .
v_gene: TRBV19
j_gene: TRBJ1-1
abundance: .
CDR3aa: CASSNRVRANTEAFF
CDR3nt: TGTGCCAGTAGTAACAGGGTCAGGGCTAACACTGAAGCTTTCTTT

d_gene: TRBD1
v_gene: TRBV5-8
j_gene: TRBJ1-5
abundance: .
CDR3aa: CASPGQGEYSNQPQHF
CDR3nt: TGTGCCAGCCCGGGACAGGGGGAGTATAGCAATCAGCCCCAGCATTTT

d_gene: .
v_gene: TRBV28
j_gene: TRBJ1-5
abundance: .
CDR3aa: CASSGTTYYSNQPQHF
CDR3nt: TGTGCCAGCAGTGGAACAACTTACTATAGCAATCAGCCCCAGCATTTT

d_gene: .
v_gene: TRBV2
j_gene: TRBJ1-1
abundance: .
CDR3aa: CASSEGILRVTEAFF
CDR3nt: TGTGCCAGCAGTGAAGGGATTCTCAGGGTCACTGAAGCTTTCTTT

d_gene: .
v_gene: TRBV5-6
j_gene: TRBJ2-2
abundance: .
CDR3aa: CASSRGEITGELFF
CDR3nt: TGTGCCAGCAGTCGTGGGGAGATCACCGGGGAGCTGTTTTTT

d_gene: TRBD2
v_gene: TRBV7-8
j_gene: TRBJ2-1
abundance: .
CDR3aa: CASSSAGGVYNEQFF
CDR3nt: TGTGCCAGCAGCTCCGCGGGGGGGGTTTACAATGAGCAGTTCTTC

d_gene: .
v_gene: TRBV6-4
j_gene: TRBJ2-1
abundance: .
CDR3aa: CASSLSGSYNEQFF
CDR3nt: TGTGCCAGCAGTCTTTCTGGGTCTTACAATGAGCAGTTCTTC

d_gene: .
v_gene: TRBV5-1
j_gene: TRBJ1-2
abundance: .
CDR3aa: CASSGLGTENYGYTF
CDR3nt: TGCGCCAGCAGCGGTCTCGGGACGGAAAACTATGGCTACACCTTC

d_gene: .
v_gene: TRBV6-4
j_gene: TRBJ1-2
abundance: .
CDR3aa: CASQFLQGGVYGYTF
CDR3nt: TGTGCCAGCCAATTCTTACAGGGAGGAGTCTATGGCTACACCTTC

d_gene: .
v_gene: TRBV29-1
j_gene: TRBJ1-1
abundance: few
CDR3aa: CSAGLNTEAFF
CDR3nt: TGCAGCGCCGGACTGAACACTGAAGCTTTCTTT

d_gene: TRBD2
v_gene: TRBV29-1
j_gene: TRBJ2-5
abundance: .
CDR3aa: CSVVPGGETQYF
CDR3nt: TGCAGCGTTGTCCCCGGGGGGGAGACCCAGTACTTC

d_gene: TRBD2
v_gene: TRBV7-8
j_gene: TRBJ2-7
abundance: many
CDR3aa: CASSILAGGREQYF
CDR3nt: TGTGCCAGCAGCATACTAGCGGGAGGGAGAGAGCAGTACTTC

d_gene: .
v_gene: TRBV25-1
j_gene: TRBJ2-7
abundance: .
CDR3aa: CASSTAREQYF
CDR3nt: TGTGCCAGCAGTACTGCTCGCGAGCAGTACTTC

d_gene: .
v_gene: TRBV2
j_gene: TRBJ1-2
abundance: .
CDR3aa: CASSERDGGGYTF
CDR3nt: TGTGCCAGCAGTGAAAGGGATGGCGGTGGCTACACCTTC

d_gene: TRBD1
v_gene: TRBV6-5
j_gene: TRBJ1-5
abundance: .
CDR3aa: CASKMTGVYNQPQHF
CDR3nt: TGTGCCAGCAAAATGACAGGGGTTTACAATCAGCCCCAGCATTTT

d_gene: .
v_gene: TRBV5-1
j_gene: TRBJ1-5
abundance: .
CDR3aa: CASSLGDGDQPQHF
CDR3nt: TGCGCCAGCAGCTTGGGGGACGGAGATCAGCCCCAGCATTTT

d_gene: .
v_gene: TRBV28
j_gene: TRBJ2-7
abundance: .
CDR3aa: CASSLAVTYEQYF
CDR3nt: TGTGCCAGCAGTTTAGCAGTCACCTACGAGCAGTACTTC

d_gene: .
v_gene: TRBV7-6
j_gene: TRBJ1-4
abundance: .
CDR3aa: CASSSDSSNEKLFF
CDR3nt: TGTGCCAGCAGCTCGGACAGCTCAAATGAAAAACTGTTTTTT

d_gene: TRBD1
v_gene: TRBV5-6
j_gene: TRBJ1-4
abundance: .
CDR3aa: CASSLTGTDEKLFF
CDR3nt: TGTGCCAGCAGCCTTACCGGGACAGATGAAAAACTGTTTTTT

d_gene: TRBD2
v_gene: TRBV6-6
j_gene: TRBJ2-7
abundance: .
CDR3aa: CASSPPTSGRKEQYF
CDR3nt: TGTGCCAGCAGTCCACCGACTAGCGGGAGGAAAGAGCAGTACTTC

d_gene: TRBD1
v_gene: TRBV28
j_gene: TRBJ1-5
abundance: .
CDR3aa: CASRWDRDQPQHF
CDR3nt: TGTGCCAGCAGGTGGGACAGGGATCAGCCCCAGCATTTT